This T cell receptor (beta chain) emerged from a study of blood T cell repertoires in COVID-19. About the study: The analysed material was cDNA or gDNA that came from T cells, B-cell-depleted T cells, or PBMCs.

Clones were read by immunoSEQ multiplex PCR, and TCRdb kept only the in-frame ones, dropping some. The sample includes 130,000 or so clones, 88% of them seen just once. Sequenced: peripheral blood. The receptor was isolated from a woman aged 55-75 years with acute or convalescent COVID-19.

The CDR3 loop is CASSDREPYNYGYTF. Written as DNA, the CDR3 is TGTGCCAGCAGCGACCGGGAACCTTATAACTATGGCTACACCTTC. The J gene is TRBJ1-2, the V gene TRBV5-6, with no clear D. V was clipped by 4 bases and J by 1 base, with 14 bases between them. Germline CDR1 SGHDT, CDR2 YYEEEE. The CDR3 covers 15 residues.